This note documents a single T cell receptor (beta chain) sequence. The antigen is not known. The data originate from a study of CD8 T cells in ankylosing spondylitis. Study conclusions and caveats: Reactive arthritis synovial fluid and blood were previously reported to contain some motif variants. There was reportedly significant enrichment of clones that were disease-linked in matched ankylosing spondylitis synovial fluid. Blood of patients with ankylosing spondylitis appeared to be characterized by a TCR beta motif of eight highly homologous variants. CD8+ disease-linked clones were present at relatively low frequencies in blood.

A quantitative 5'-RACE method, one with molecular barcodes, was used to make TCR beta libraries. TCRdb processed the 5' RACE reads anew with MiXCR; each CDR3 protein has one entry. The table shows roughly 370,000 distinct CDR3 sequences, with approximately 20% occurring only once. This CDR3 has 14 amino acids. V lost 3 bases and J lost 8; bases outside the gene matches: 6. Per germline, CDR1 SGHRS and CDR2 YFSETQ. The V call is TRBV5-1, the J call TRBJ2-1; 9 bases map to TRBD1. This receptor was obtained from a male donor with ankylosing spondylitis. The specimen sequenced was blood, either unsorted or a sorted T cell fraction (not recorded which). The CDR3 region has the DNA TGCGCCAGCAGCTGGGGGGACAGGGCGGATGAGCAGTTCTTC. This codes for CASSWGDRADEQFF.